One sample yielded the 23 T cell receptor beta chains listed below, sequenced in a study of blood T cell repertoires in COVID-19. Sequencing was performed with immunoSEQ multiplex PCR; in TCRdb, only in-frame clones are kept and a portion is missing. Of more than 50,000 clones detected, 75% to 90% appear once; the ten largest clones hold nearly 5%. Material: peripheral blood. The receptors were gathered from a man in his sixties with active COVID-19.

The V and J genes are TRBV28 and TRBJ1-5; D unresolved. The CDR3 runs 12 residues. Germline V gives CDR1 MDHEN, CDR2 SYDVKM. Between the trimmed V and J ends, which lost 7 bases and 9 bases, there was a span of 13 bases. DNA of the CDR3: TGTGCCAGCACCCCCGCGTCGCGGCCCCAGCATTTT. The encoded protein is CASTPASRPQHF.

The J gene is TRBJ1-3, the V gene TRBV5-1; 11 bases align to TRBD1. This CDR3 comprises 16 residues. Germline CDR1 is SGHRS and CDR2 is YFSETQ. The V and J ends lost 3 bases and 2 bases, in that order; junction bases with no gene match: 4. The CDR3 loop reads CASSSVGQGAGNTIYF. CDR3 nucleotide sequence: TGCGCCAGCAGCTCGGTGGGACAGGGGGCTGGAAACACCATATATTTT.

The chain couples TRBV4-3 to TRBJ2-7, with a tentative D call TRBD2 (5 bases). Looked up from germline, CDR1 is LGHNA and CDR2 is YSLEER. The V gene lost 1 base and the J gene lost 2 bases, with 12 bases spanning the gap. The CDR3 contains 15 residues. CDR3 DNA sequence: TGCGCCAGCAGCCAAGGTCAACGGGATACCTACGAGCAGTACTTC. Protein: CASSQGQRDTYEQYF.

This sequence joins TRBV19 and TRBJ2-6, with 14 nucleotides matching TRBD2. The trim removed 2 bases at V and 2 bases at J, leaving 8 bases unmatched. The CDR3 consists of 20 residues. The V gene's germline CDR1 is LNHDA and CDR2 SQIVND (reference sequence). The CDR3 DNA reads TGTGCCAGTAGTATAATAGGACTAGCGGGAGGTTTGGCTGGGGCCAACGTCCTGACTTTC. Amino acids: CASSIIGLAGGLAGANVLTF.

V is TRBV4-1 and J is TRBJ2-7, with TRBD1 matching 9 bases. The CDR3 totals 13 residues. After removal of 0 bases from V and 11 bases from J, the junction contained 5 bases not matched to a gene. CDR1 and CDR2 (germline): MGHRA, YSYEKL. The CDR3 region has the DNA TGCGCCAGCAGCCAAGACCCCGGACAGGGGAAGTACTTC. This gives the protein CASSQDPGQGKYF.

This clone is a singleton in its sample. The chain is built from TRBV9 and TRBJ2-6; no clear D gene. Trimming stripped 4 bases from V and 0 bases from J, with 5 bases between. Germline V CDR1 and CDR2: SGDLS, YYNGEE. CDR3 length: 14 amino acids. The DNA for the CDR3 is TGTGCCAGCAGCTTCTCCTCTGGGGCCAACGTCCTGACTTTC. It codes for CASSFSSGANVLTF.

This clone was counted once. The genes are TRBV10-3 and TRBJ2-5; unclear D gene. Germline CDR1 ENHRY, CDR2 SYGVKD. The length of the CDR3 is 10 residues. V lost 8 bases, J lost 7 bases, and 8 bases lay in between. CDR3 DNA sequence: TGTGCCATCCCTCCCGGGACCCAGTACTTC. This translates into CAIPPGTQYF.

The chain couples TRBV19 to TRBJ1-5; 7 bases are shared with TRBD1. The CDR3 runs to 14 residues. The ends lost 6 bases at V and 2 bases at J; junction bases unmatched: 4. Germline V gene data show CDR1 as LNHDA and CDR2 as SQIVND (reference sequence). CDR3 coding DNA: TGTGCCAGTAGGACACAGGGGCGCAATCAGCCCCAGCATTTT. It codes for CASRTQGRNQPQHF.

V and J are TRBV19 and TRBJ2-2; 7 bases map to TRBD2. The V and J ends lost 6 bases and 2 bases, in that order; junction bases with no gene match: 6. Germline CDR1 and CDR2: LNHDA and SQIVND (reference sequence). There are 15 residues in the CDR3. This CDR3 reads CASRSGRKNTGELFF. In DNA, the CDR3 is TGTGCCAGTAGATCCGGGAGGAAAAACACCGGGGAGCTGTTTTTT.

The chain links TRBV11-2 to TRBJ2-7; D call uncertain. Germline values: CDR1 SGHAT, CDR2 FQNNGV. The germline V and J ends were trimmed by 0 bases and 2 bases, with 5 bases remaining between them. The CDR3 sequence is 13 residues long. CDR3 sequence (DNA): TGTGCCAGCAGCTTAGACTCTCCCTACGAGCAGTACTTC. Translation gives CASSLDSPYEQYF.

The chain couples TRBV6-5 to TRBJ2-1; 16 positions agree with TRBD2. CDR3 size: 14 residues. V dropped 7 bases and J dropped 7; count of bases not matched to a gene: 1. Germline CDR1 reads MNHEY; CDR2 reads SVGAGI. CDR3 nucleotide sequence: TGTGCCAGCACGGGACTAGCGGGAGGGAATGAGCAGTTCTTC. It is translated as CASTGLAGGNEQFF.

V usage is TRBV2 and J usage is TRBJ2-4; TRBD1 matches at 7 bases. Germline lookup yields CDR1 SNHLY and CDR2 FYNNEI. The CDR3 runs to 15 residues. The V gene end was trimmed by 2 bases and the J gene end by 4 bases; junction bases not matched to a gene: 5. This CDR3 reads CASSEYRDRKNIQYF. CDR3 DNA: TGTGCCAGCAGTGAATATCGGGACAGAAAAAACATTCAGTACTTC.

In this sample, this clone turned up a few times. This CDR3 is CATSRPEREYEQFF. CDR3 nucleotide sequence: TGTGCCACCAGCAGGCCCGAGCGGGAGTATGAGCAGTTCTTC. The chain is built from TRBV15 and TRBJ2-1; 8 nucleotides line up with TRBD2. V dropped 3 bases and J dropped 8; count of bases not matched to a gene: 6. The germline V gene encodes CDR1 LNHNV and CDR2 YYDKDF (reference sequence). CDR3 length equals 14 residues.

With regard to this clone: The sample carries other DNA sequences with the same CDR3. The chain is built from TRBV9 and TRBJ2-7, with 10 bases lining up with TRBD1. This CDR3 spans 15 amino acids. V lost 0 bases to trimming and J lost 0 bases; unmatched junction nucleotides: 0. The germline V gene encodes CDR1 SGDLS and CDR2 YYNGEE. The CDR3 DNA reads as TGTGCCAGCAGCGTAGGGACAGGGGGCTCCTACGAGCAGTACTTC. Its translation is CASSVGTGGSYEQYF.

This clone is a singleton in its sample. The gene calls are TRBV2 and TRBJ2-7, with 13 nucleotides matching TRBD2. CDR3 size: 19 residues. J gave up 1 base and V 6 bases, and 15 bases lay outside the gene matches. Germline CDR1 is SNHLY and CDR2 is FYNNEI. CDR3 sequence (DNA): TGTGCCAGCAGGAAGCCCCTTACTAGCGGGAGGGCCTCTTCCTACGAGCAGTACTTC. As protein: CASRKPLTSGRASSYEQYF. Complete variable domain (other parts from reference TRBV2 and TRBJ2-7): EPEVTQTPSHQVTQMGQEVILRCVPISNHLYFYWYRQILGQKVEFLVSFYNNEISEKSEIFDDQFSVERPDGSNFTLKIRSTKLEDSAMYFCASRKPLTSGRASSYEQYFGPGTRLTVT.

This rearrangement joins TRBV19 to TRBJ2-5, with a tentative D call TRBD2 (6 bases). V shed 6 bases and J shed 1 base, with 15 bases lying between them. CDR1 and CDR2 (germline): LNHDA, SQIVND (reference sequence). The CDR3 is made up of 15 amino acids. The CDR3 DNA sequence: TGTGCCAGTAGAGTGCAGGGAGGTTCCCAAGAGACCCAGTACTTC. This sequence encodes CASRVQGGSQETQYF. The variable domain in full, completed from reference TRBV19 and TRBJ2-5, reads DGGITQSPKYLFRKEGQNVTLSCEQNLNHDAMYWYRQDPGQGLRLIYYSQIVNDFQKGDIAEGYSVSREKKESFPLTVTSAQKNPTAFYLCASRVQGGSQETQYFGPGTRLLVL.

Here the CDR3 DNA reads TGTGCCAGCAGTTACTCACCTTACAGGGACAATGAGCAGTTCTTC. Translated: CASSYSPYRDNEQFF. V usage is TRBV6-2 or TRBV6-3 and J usage is TRBJ2-1; maybe TRBD1 (6 bases). Germline assignment: CDR1 MNHEY and CDR2 SVGEGT. The CDR3 has 15 amino acids. Deletions cut 0 bases from V and 5 bases from J, with 11 bases between.

This rearrangement joins TRBV6-5 to TRBJ2-7; possible D gene TRBD2, 6 bases. CDR1 is MNHEY, CDR2 SVGAGI, per germline. The CDR3 runs to 14 residues. V was cut by 8 bases and J by 7 bases, with 21 bases left in between. In DNA, the CDR3 is TGTGCCAGCGGGATTACGGGCGAGGCGGGGGAGCAGTACTTC. It specifies CASGITGEAGEQYF.

This rearrangement joins TRBV5-4 to TRBJ2-5, with 7 bases matching TRBD1. V shed 1 base, J shed 4 bases, and the junction held 1 base outside the gene matches. There are 13 residues in the CDR3. The germline V gene has CDR1 SGHNT and CDR2 YYREEE (reference sequence). The CDR3: CASSLYRGETQYF. CDR3 in DNA: TGTGCCAGCAGCTTGTACAGGGGAGAGACCCAGTACTTC.

As DNA, the CDR3 is TGTGCCAGCAGTTATAGTCAGGGGGCGGAAAATGAGCAGTTCTTC. Its translation: CASSYSQGAENEQFF. The chain uses TRBV25-1 and TRBJ2-1, with 8 bases that match TRBD1. V trimming: 5 bases; J trimming: 7 bases; junction bases outside the gene matches: 10. This CDR3 is built from 15 residues. Germline lookup yields CDR1 MGHDK and CDR2 SYGVNS. The full variable domain, rest sourced from reference TRBV25-1 and TRBJ2-1, is EADIYQTPRYLVIGTGKKITLECSQTMGHDKMYWYQQDPGMELHLIHYSYGVNSTEKGDLSSESTVSRIRTEHFPLTLESARPSHTSQYLCASSYSQGAENEQFFGPGTRLTVL.

This rearrangement joins TRBV10-2 to TRBJ2-5; 8 bases are shared with TRBD1. The ends lost 2 bases at V and 5 bases at J; junction bases unmatched: 7. Germline CDR1 and CDR2: WSHSY and SAAADI. The CDR3 is 15 amino acids. This CDR3 reads CASSEPNRGLETQYF. The CDR3 DNA reads as TGCGCCAGCAGTGAGCCCAACAGGGGGTTGGAGACCCAGTACTTC.

This chain joins TRBV4-1 and TRBJ2-3; 8 positions agree with TRBD2. Germline CDR1 MGHRA, CDR2 YSYEKL. Unmatched junction bases numbered 8, after V lost 0 bases and J lost 0 bases. The CDR3 is made up of 18 amino acids. The CDR3, as DNA: TGCGCCAGCAGCCAAGAGTCCCTACTAGCGGCTAGCACAGATACGCAGTATTTT. Protein: CASSQESLLAASTDTQYF.

This chain joins TRBV29-1 and TRBJ2-7; 8 nucleotides line up with TRBD2. The CDR3 length is 14 residues. In germline, CDR1 is SQVTM, CDR2 ANQGSEA. J was trimmed by 5 bases and V by 4 bases; bases with no gene match: 10. CDR3 bases: TGCAGCGTTGGCAGGGCGGGAGGCTTTGACGAGCAGTACTTC. It is translated as CSVGRAGGFDEQYF.